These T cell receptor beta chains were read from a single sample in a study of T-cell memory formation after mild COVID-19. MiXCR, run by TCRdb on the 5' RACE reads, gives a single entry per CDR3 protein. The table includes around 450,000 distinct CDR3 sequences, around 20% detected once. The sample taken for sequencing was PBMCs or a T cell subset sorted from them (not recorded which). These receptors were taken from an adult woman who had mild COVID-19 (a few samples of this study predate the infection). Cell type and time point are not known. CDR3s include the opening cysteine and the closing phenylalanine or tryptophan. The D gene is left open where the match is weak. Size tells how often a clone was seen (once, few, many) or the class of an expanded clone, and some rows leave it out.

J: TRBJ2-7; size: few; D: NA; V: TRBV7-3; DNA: TGTGCCAGCAGCTTATTTCCGGGAGCGCCCTACGAGCAGTACTTC; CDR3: CASSLFPGAPYEQYF
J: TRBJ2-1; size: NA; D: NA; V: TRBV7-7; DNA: TGTGCCAGCAGCTTCCGTCCCTACGGGGATGAGCAGTTCTTC; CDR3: CASSFRPYGDEQFF
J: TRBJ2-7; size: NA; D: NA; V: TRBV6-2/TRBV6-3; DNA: TGTGCCAGCGGGGCGCACGAGCAGTACTTC; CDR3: CASGAHEQYF
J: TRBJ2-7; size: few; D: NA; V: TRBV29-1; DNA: TGCAGCGTTGGGGAACAGGGATCCTACGAGCAGTACTTC; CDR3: CSVGEQGSYEQYF
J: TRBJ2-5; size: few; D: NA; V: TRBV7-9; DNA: TGTGCCAGCAGCTTAGAGGTGGGGGCTCGGCAAGAGACCCAGTACTTC; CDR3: CASSLEVGARQETQYF
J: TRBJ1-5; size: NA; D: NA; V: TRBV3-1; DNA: TGTGCCAGCAGCCCTGCAGGAAGTTATCAGCCCCAGCATTTT; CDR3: CASSPAGSYQPQHF
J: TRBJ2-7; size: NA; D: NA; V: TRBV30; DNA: TGTGCCTGGAGTCCTCAGACAGGTTATTCCACCTACGAGCAGTACTTC; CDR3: CAWSPQTGYSTYEQYF
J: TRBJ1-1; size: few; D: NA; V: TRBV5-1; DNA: TGCGCCAGAAGTACAGGGATTAAGGACACTGAAGCTTTCTTT; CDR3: CARSTGIKDTEAFF
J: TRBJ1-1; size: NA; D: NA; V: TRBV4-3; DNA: TGCGCCAGCAGCCAAGCAAGGGATACTGAAGCTTTCTTT; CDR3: CASSQARDTEAFF
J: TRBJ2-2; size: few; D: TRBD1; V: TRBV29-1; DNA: TGCAGCGTGGGACAGATCAACACCGGGGAGCTGTTTTTT; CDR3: CSVGQINTGELFF
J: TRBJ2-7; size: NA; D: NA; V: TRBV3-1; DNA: TGTGCCAGCAGCCTACGACTAGTGGGCCCCTACGAGCAGTACTTC; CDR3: CASSLRLVGPYEQYF
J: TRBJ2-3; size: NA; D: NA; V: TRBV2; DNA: TGTGCCAGCAGTCGGACAGCCGCTAGCACAGATACGCAGTATTTT; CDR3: CASSRTAASTDTQYF
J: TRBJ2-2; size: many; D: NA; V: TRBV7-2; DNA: TGTGCCAGCAGAAAGGGAGACACCGGGGAGCTGTTTTTT; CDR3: CASRKGDTGELFF
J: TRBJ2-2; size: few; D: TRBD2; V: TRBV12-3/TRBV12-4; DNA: TGTGCCAGCAGTTCTAAGGGGCCTAGCGGGAGTGTCCCCGGGGAGCTGTTTTTT; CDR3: CASSSKGPSGSVPGELFF
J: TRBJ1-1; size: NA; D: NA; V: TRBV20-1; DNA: TGCAGTGCAAAGGACGGCTCCATGAACACTGAAGCTTTCTTT; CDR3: CSAKDGSMNTEAFF
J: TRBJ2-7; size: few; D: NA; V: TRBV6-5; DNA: TGTGCCAGCACCCCTTACGGGAGTGGCCACGAGCAGTACTTC; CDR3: CASTPYGSGHEQYF
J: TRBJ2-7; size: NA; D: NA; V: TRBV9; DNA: TGTGCCAGCAGCGTGTCCAGCTACTCCTACGAGCAGTACTTC; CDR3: CASSVSSYSYEQYF
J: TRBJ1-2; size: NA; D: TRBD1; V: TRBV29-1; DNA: TGCAGCGTTCAAGCGACAGGGTCTATCTATGGCTACACCTTC; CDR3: CSVQATGSIYGYTF
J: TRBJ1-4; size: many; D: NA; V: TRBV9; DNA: TGTGCCAGCAGCCAGAGGGGGGGGCCGGCTAATGAAAAACTGTTTTTT; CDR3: CASSQRGGPANEKLFF
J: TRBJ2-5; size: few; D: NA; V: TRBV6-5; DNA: TGTGCCAGCAGCGGACCAAAGGGAGGCACACCGCAAGAGACCCAGTACTTC; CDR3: CASSGPKGGTPQETQYF
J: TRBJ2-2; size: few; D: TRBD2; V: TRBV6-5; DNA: TGTGCCAGCAGTTACTCGAGCGCGGGAGGTTCCTCCGGGGAGCTGTTTTTT; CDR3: CASSYSSAGGSSGELFF
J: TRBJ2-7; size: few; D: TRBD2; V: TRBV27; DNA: TGTGCCAGCAGTTCGACTAGCGGGAGGGTTCTCTACGAGCAGTACTTC; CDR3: CASSSTSGRVLYEQYF
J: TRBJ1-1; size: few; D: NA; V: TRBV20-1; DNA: TGCAGTGCTAGTAAGGCGGATCCCCCTGAAGCTTTCTTT; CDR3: CSASKADPPEAFF
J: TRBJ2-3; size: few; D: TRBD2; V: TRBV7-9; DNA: TGTGCCAGCAGCCCGTCGGCCGTGATTGGCGGGAGAAGAGATACGCAGTATTTT; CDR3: CASSPSAVIGGRRDTQYF
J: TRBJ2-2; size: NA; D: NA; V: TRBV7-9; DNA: TGTGCCAGCAGCTTAGTGGTCGGGGAGCTGTTTTTT; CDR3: CASSLVVGELFF
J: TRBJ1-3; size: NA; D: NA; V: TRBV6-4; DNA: TGTGCCAGCAGTGACGGAGACACCATATATTTT; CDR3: CASSDGDTIYF
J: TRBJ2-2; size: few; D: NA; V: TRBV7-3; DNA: TGTGCCAGCAGCTCTAACCCATCCGCGAACACCGGGGAGCTGTTTTTT; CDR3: CASSSNPSANTGELFF
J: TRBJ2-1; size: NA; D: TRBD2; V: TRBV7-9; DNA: TGTGCCAGCAGCTTAGCCCTAGCGGGGATAGAGTTCTTC; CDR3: CASSLALAGIEFF
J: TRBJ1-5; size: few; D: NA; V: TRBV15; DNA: TGTGCCACCAGCAGAGTTCTACAGGGGCCCCAGCATTTT; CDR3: CATSRVLQGPQHF
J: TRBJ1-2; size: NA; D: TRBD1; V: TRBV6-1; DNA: TGTGCCAGCAGTCCCGGGAGCCAAACAGGGGACGTTCGGGACACCTTC; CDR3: CASSPGSQTGDVRDTF
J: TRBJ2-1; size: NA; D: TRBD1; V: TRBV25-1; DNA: TGTGCCAGCAGAGAGACAGGGTTAATGGATGAGCAGTTCTTC; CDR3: CASRETGLMDEQFF
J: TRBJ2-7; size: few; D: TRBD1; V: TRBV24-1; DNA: TGTGCCACCAGCGGCGGACAGGGGTACGAGCAGTACTTC; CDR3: CATSGGQGYEQYF
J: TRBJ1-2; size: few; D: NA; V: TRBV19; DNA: TGTGCCAGTAGTATAGGACAGCAAAGCTACACCTTC; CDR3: CASSIGQQSYTF
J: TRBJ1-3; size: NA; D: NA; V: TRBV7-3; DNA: TGTGCCAGCAGCGCACAGGGATATGGAAACACCATATATTTT; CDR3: CASSAQGYGNTIYF
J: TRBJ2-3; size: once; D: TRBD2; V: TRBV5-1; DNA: TGCGCCAGCAGCCCCAGACTAGCGGGATTGGCAGATACGCAGTATTTT; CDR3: CASSPRLAGLADTQYF
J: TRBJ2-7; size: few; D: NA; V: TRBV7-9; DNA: TGTGCCAGCACCCAAGGAGGAGCAGACGTCTACGAGCAGTACTTC; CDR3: CASTQGGADVYEQYF
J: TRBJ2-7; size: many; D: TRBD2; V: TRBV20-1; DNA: TGCAGTGCTGGCATGGGAATGGAGCGGGGGGGCCGCGAGCAGTACTTC; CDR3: CSAGMGMERGGREQYF
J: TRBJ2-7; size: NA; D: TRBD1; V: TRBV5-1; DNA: TGCGCCAGCAGCTTTGGACAGGATGGGGTCTACGAGCAGTACTTC; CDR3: CASSFGQDGVYEQYF
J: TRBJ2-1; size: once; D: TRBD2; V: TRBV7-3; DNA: TGTGCCAGCAGCTTCCGGGCTAGCGGATACAATGAGCAGTTCTTC; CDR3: CASSFRASGYNEQFF
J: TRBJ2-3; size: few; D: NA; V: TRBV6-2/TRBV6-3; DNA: TGTGCCAGCAGCCCGGCTCCCTTCACAGATACGCAGTATTTT; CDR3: CASSPAPFTDTQYF
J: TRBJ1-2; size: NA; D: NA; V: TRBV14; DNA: TGTGCCAGCAGCCCCCAAACGGGAGGGTTTGGCTACACCTTC; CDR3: CASSPQTGGFGYTF
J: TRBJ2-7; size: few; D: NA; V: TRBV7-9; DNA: TGTGCCAGCAGCTTAGCGGGAGCCCAAGAGCAGTACTTC; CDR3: CASSLAGAQEQYF
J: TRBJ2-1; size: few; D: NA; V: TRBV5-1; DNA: TGCGCCAGCAGCTATCCTTTTGAGAATGAGCAGTTCTTC; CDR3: CASSYPFENEQFF
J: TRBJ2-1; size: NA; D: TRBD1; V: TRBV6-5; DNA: TGTGCCAGCAGTTACCCGGGACAGGGTCAGTTCTTC; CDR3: CASSYPGQGQFF
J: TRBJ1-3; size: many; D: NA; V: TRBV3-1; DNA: TGTGCCAGCAGCCACGATGCCACAGCAGCCTCTGGAAACACCATATATTTT; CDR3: CASSHDATAASGNTIYF
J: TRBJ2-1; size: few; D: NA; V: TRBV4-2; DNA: TGTGCCAGCAGCTCTAATAGGAGGGACTCGCGCAATGAGCAGTTCTTC; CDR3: CASSSNRRDSRNEQFF
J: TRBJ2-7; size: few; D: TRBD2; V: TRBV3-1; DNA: TGTGCCAGCAGCCAAGATGGGGGAGGGACCACCTACGAGCAGTACTTC; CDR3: CASSQDGGGTTYEQYF
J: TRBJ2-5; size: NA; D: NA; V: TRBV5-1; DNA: TGCGCCAGCAGCTTGGAGTGGGGACAAGAGACCCAGTACTTC; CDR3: CASSLEWGQETQYF
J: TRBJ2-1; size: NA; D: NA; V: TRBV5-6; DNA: TGTGCCAGCAGCTGGACACCACAGGGATCGGCGGACAATGAGCAGTTCTTC; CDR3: CASSWTPQGSADNEQFF
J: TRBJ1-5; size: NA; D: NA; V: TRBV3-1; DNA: TGTGCCAGCAGCCCTTACAGGGACGATCAGCCCCAGCATTTT; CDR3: CASSPYRDDQPQHF
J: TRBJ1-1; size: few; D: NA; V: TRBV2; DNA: TGTGCCAGCAGTGAAATGGTGCCAGACACTGAAGCTTTCTTT; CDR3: CASSEMVPDTEAFF
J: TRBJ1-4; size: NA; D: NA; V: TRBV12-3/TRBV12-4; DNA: TGTGCCAGCAGTTGGGAGGGGTCTAATGAAAAACTGTTTTTT; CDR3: CASSWEGSNEKLFF
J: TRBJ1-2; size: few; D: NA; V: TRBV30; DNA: TGTGCCTGGACCCGCCGTGCCAGCTGGGGCTACACCTTC; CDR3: CAWTRRASWGYTF
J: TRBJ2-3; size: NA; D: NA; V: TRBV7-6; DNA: TGTGCCAGCAGCTTTACCCGGGGGGCCCGGGATACGCAGTATTTT; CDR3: CASSFTRGARDTQYF
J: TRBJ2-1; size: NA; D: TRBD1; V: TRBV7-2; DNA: TGTGCCAGCAGCTTACAGAAAGGGGGCAACTCTGAGCAGTTCTTC; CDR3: CASSLQKGGNSEQFF
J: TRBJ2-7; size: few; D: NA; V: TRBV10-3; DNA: TGTGCCATCAGTGATCCCTTGGGGACACTTTCCTACGAGCAGTACTTC; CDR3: CAISDPLGTLSYEQYF
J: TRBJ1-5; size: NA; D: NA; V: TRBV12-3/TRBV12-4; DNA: TGTGCCAGCAGTTTCAACATAGTCGGGGGCAGTCAGCCCCAGCATTTT; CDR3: CASSFNIVGGSQPQHF